The clone carrying this TCR beta chain was recorded many times. This sample is drawn from a study of T cells of healthy individuals. TCRdb itself ran the 5' RACE reads through MiXCR, one entry per CDR3 protein. The data show some 85,000 distinct CDR3 sequences, approximately 5.4% seen once. J lost 5 bases, V lost 3 bases, and 10 bases had no gene match. CDR3 length equals 14 residues. CDR1 and CDR2 (germline): DFQATT, SNEGSKA (reference sequence). The source is a female donor in good health. The chain uses TRBV20-1 and TRBJ2-7; TRBD1 matches 7 bases. This chain's CDR3 is CSARRQGPLDEQYF. In nucleotides, the CDR3 is TGCAGTGCTAGGAGACAGGGTCCTCTCGACGAGCAGTACTTC.